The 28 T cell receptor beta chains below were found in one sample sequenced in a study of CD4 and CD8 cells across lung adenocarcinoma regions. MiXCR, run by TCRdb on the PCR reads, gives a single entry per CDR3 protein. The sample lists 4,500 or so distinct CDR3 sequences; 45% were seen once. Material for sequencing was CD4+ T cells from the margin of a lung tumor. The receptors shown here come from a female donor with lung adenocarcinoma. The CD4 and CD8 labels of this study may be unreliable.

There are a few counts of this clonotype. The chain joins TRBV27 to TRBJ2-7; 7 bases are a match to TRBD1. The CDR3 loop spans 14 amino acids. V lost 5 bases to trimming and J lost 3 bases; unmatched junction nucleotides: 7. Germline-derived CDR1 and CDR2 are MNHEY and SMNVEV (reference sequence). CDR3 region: CASSANRGIYEQYF. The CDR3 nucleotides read TGTGCCAGCAGTGCTAACAGGGGAATCTACGAGCAGTACTTC.

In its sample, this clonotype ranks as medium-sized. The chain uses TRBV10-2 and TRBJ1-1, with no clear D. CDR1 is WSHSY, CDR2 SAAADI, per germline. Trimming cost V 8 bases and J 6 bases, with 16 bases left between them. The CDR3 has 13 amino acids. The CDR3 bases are TGCGCCAGCGCTCGGGTAGACGTCTCTGAAGCTTTCTTT. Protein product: CASARVDVSEAFF.

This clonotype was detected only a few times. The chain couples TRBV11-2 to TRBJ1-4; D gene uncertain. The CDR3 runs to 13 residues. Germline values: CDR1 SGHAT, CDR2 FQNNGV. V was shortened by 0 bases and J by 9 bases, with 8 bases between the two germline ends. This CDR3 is CASSLEPLKKLFF. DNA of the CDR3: TGTGCCAGCAGCTTAGAGCCCCTGAAAAAACTGTTTTTT.

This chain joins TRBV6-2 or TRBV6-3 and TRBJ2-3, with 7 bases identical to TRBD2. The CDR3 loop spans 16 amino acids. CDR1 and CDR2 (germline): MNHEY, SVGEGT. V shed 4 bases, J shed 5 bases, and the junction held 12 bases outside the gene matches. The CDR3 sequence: CASSLPAGRGVDTQYF. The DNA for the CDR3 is TGTGCCAGCAGTTTACCAGCGGGAAGGGGTGTAGATACGCAGTATTTT.

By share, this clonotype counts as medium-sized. The CDR3 bases are TGTGCCAGCAGGGCTTGGATCTCCTATAATTCACCCCTCCACTTT. Translating gives CASRAWISYNSPLHF. This sequence joins TRBV6-1 and TRBJ1-6, with unresolved D. The CDR3 sequence is 15 residues long. Germline V CDR1 and CDR2: MNHNS, SASEGT. Between the trimmed V and J ends, which lost 6 bases and 0 bases, there was a span of 9 bases.

The chain's CDR3 is CASSLGTGGITYNEQFF. The CDR3 DNA reads as TGCGCCAGCAGCTTGGGGACAGGGGGCATCACCTACAATGAGCAGTTCTTC. The chain uses TRBV5-1 and TRBJ2-1, with 11 bases identical to TRBD1. After removal of 0 bases from V and 2 bases from J, the junction contained 4 bases not matched to a gene. This CDR3 region has 17 residues. Germline values: CDR1 SGHRS, CDR2 YFSETQ.

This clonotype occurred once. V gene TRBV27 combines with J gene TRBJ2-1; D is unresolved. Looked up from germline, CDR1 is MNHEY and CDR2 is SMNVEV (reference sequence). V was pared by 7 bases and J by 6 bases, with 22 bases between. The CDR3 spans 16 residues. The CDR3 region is CASTPSVGSLVNEQFF. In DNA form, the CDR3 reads TGTGCCAGCACCCCCAGCGTCGGATCCTTGGTCAATGAGCAGTTCTTC.

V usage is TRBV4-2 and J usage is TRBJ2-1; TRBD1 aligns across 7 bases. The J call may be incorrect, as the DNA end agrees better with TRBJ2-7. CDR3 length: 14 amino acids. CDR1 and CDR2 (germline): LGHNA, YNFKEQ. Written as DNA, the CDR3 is TGTGCCAGCAGCCAAGGCGACAGGGATGGTGAGCAGTACTTC. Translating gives CASSQGDRDGEQYF.

The CDR3 DNA sequence: TGTGCCAGCAAGGGACTAGCGGGAGCCAAAAATATGCAGTACTTC. This codes for CASKGLAGAKNMQYF. V and J are TRBV6-1 and TRBJ2-4, with TRBD2 identical over 14 bases. The CDR3 is 15 amino acids. Germline lookup yields CDR1 MNHNS and CDR2 SASEGT. V dropped 7 bases and J dropped 13; count of bases not matched to a gene: 12.

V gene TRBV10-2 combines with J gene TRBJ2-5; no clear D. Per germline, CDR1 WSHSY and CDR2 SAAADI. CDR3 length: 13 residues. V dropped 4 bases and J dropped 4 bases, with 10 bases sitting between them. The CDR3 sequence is CASSVSARETQYF. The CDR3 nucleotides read TGCGCCAGCAGTGTGTCAGCAAGAGAGACCCAGTACTTC.

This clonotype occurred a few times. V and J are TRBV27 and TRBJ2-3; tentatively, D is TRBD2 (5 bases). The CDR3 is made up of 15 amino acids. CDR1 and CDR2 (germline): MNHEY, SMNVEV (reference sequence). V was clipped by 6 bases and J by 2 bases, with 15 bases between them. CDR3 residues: CASRTGFQYTDTQYF. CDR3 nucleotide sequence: TGTGCCAGCAGGACGGGATTTCAATACACAGATACGCAGTATTTT.

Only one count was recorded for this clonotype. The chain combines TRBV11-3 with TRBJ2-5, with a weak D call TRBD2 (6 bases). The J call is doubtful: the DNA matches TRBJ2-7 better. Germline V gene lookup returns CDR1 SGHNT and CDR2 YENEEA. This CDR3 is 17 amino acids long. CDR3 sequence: CASSLEAGQEGPYEQYF. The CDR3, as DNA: TGTGCCAGCAGCTTAGAGGCGGGGCAGGAGGGCCCCTACGAGCAGTACTTC.

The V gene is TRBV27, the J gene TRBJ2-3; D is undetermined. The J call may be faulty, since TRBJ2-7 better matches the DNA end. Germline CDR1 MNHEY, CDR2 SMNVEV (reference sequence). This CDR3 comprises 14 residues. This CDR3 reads CASSGRLHTDTQYF. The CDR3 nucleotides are TGTGCCAGCAGTGGCAGACTGCACACAGATACGCAGTACTTC.

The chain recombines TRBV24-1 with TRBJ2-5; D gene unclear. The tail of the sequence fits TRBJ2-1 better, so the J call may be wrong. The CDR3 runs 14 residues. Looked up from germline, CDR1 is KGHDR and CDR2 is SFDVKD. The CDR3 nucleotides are TGTGCCACCAGTGATAGAGGAGTTCGAGAGACCCAGTTCTTC. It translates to CATSDRGVRETQFF.

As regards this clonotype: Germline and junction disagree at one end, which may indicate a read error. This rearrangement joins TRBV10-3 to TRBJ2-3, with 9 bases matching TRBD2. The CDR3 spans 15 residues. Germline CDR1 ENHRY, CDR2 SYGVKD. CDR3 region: CAISAAGGEAETQYF. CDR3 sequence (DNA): TGTGCCATCAGTGCGGCGGGGGGGGAGGCAGAGACGCAGTATTTC.

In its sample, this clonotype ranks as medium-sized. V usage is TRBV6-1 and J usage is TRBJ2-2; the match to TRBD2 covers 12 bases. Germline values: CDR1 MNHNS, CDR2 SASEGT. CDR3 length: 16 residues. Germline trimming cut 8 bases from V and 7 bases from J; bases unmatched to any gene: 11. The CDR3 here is CASGPSGRAFIGELFF. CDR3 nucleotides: TGTGCCAGCGGTCCTAGCGGGAGGGCCTTCATCGGGGAGCTGTTTTTT.

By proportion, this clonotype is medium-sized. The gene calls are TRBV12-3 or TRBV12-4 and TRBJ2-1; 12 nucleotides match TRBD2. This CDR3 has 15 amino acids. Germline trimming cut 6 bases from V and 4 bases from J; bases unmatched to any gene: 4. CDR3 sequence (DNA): TGTGCCAGCAGCCTAGGACTAGCGGGATACAATGAGCAGTTCTTC. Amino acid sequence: CASSLGLAGYNEQFF.

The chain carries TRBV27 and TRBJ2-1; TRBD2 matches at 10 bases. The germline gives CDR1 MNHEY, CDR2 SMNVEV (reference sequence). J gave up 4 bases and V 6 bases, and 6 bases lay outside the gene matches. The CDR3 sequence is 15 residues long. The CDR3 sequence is CASRPSGGAYNEQFF. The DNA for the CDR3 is TGTGCCAGCAGACCTAGCGGGGGAGCTTACAATGAGCAGTTCTTC.

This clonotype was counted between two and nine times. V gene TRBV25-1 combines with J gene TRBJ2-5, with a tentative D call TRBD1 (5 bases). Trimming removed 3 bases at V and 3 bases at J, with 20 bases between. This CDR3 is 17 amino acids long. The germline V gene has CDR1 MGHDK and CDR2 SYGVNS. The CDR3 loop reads CASSDNRSGAKKETQYF. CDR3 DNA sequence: TGTGCCAGCAGTGATAACAGGTCTGGGGCCAAAAAAGAGACCCAGTACTTC.

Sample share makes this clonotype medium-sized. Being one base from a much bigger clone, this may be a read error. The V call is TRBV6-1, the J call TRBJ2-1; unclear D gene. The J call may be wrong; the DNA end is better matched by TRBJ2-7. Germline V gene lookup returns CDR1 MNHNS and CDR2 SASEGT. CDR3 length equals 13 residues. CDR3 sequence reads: CASRSVSYNEQYF. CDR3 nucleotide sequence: TGTGCCAGCCGCTCGGTATCCTACAATGAGCAGTACTTC.

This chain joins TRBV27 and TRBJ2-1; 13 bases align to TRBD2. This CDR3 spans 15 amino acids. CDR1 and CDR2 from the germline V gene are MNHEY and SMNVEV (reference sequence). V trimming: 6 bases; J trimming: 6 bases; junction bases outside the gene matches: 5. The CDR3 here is CASRGLAGTGNEQFF. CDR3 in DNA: TGTGCCAGCAGGGGACTAGCGGGGACGGGCAATGAGCAGTTCTTC.

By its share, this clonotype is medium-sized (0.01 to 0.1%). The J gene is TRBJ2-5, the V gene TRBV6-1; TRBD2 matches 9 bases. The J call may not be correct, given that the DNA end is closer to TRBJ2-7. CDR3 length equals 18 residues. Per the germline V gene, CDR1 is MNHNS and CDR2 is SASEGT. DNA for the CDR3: TGTGCCAGCCAACCCGGTTCGTCCGCTAGCGGGATGGTCTACGAGCAGTACTTC. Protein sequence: CASQPGSSASGMVYEQYF.

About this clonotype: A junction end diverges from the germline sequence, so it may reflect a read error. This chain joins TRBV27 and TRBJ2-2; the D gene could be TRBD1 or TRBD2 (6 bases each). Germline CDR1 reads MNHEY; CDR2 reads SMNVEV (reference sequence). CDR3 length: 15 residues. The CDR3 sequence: CASSLGQPGRGALYF. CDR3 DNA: TGTGCCAGCAGTTTAGGGCAGCCTGGTAGGGGGGCGCTGTATTTT.

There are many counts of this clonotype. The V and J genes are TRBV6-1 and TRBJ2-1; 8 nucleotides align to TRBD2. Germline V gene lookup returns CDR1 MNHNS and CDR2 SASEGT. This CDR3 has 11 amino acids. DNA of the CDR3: TGTGCGAGCGGGAGAGGGGAGACCCAGTTCTTC. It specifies CASGRGETQFF.

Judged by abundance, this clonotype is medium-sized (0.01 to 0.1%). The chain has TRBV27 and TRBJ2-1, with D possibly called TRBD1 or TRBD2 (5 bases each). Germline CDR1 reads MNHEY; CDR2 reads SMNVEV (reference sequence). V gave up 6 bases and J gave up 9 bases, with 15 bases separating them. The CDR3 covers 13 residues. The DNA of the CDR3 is TGTGCCAGCAGCCTAGCCTTGAGGGGTGAGCAGTTCTTC. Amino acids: CASSLALRGEQFF.

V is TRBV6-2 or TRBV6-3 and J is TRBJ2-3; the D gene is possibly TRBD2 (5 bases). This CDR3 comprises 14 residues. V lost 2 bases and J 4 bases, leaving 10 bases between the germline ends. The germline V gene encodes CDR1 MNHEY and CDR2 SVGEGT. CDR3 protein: CASSYGSLADTQYF. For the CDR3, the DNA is TGTGCCAGCAGTTACGGGAGTCTTGCAGATACGCAGTATTTT.

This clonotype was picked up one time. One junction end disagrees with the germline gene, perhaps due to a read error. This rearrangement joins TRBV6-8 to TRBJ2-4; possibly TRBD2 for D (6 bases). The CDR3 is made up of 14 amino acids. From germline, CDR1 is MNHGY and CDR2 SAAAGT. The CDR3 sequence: CGSSGRRAKNTQYF. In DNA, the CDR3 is TGCGGCAGCTCGGGGAGGAGAGCCAAAAACACTCAGTACTTC.

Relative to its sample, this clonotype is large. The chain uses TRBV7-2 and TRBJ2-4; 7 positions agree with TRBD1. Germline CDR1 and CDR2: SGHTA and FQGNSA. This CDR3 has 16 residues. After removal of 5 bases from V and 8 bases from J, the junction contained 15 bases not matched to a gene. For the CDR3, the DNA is TGTGCCAGCAGCCGAGGGCACAGGGGAAATGGAGACATTCAGTACTTC. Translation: CASSRGHRGNGDIQYF.